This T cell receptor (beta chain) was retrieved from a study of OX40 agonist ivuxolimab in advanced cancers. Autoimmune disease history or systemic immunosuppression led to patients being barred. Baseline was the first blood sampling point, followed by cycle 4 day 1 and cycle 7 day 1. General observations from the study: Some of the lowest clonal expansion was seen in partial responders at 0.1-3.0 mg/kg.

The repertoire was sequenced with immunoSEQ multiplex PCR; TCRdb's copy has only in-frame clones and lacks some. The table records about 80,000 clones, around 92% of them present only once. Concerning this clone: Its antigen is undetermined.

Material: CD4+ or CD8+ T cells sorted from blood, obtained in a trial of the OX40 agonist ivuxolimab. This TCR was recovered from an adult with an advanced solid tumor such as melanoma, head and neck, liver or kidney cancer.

The CDR3, as DNA: TGTGCCAGTCGGGGACTAGCGGGAACAGATACGCAGTATTTT. This translates into CASRGLAGTDTQYF. The chain has TRBV19 and TRBJ2-3; 13 bases align to TRBD2. Germline trimming cut 8 bases from V and 3 bases from J; bases unmatched to any gene: 2. The length of the CDR3 is 14 residues. Germline V lookup: CDR1 LNHDA, CDR2 SQIVND (reference sequence). The full variable domain, completed using reference TRBV19 and TRBJ2-3, is DGGITQSPKYLFRKEGQNVTLSCEQNLNHDAMYWYRQDPGQGLRLIYYSQIVNDFQKGDIAEGYSVSREKKESFPLTVTSAQKNPTAFYLCASRGLAGTDTQYFGPGTRLTVL.